This is a list of T cell receptor beta chains from one sample in a study of control samples from healthy donors and cancer patients. Repertoires were generated with immunoSEQ multiplex PCR, while TCRdb's copy carries only in-frame clones and drops some. This table has about 120,000 clones, about 91% appearing once. The specimen was blood. The receptor set was obtained from a man in his forties in good health. CDR3s include the opening cysteine and the closing phenylalanine or tryptophan. D genes are given only for firm matches.

j_gene: TRBJ1-1
d_gene: -
len: 11
v_gene: TRBV20-1
CDR3aa: CSAALMGSAFF

j_gene: TRBJ2-7
d_gene: -
len: 14
v_gene: TRBV7-2
CDR3aa: CASSLGGDLREQYF

j_gene: TRBJ2-4
d_gene: TRBD2
len: 17
v_gene: TRBV7-2
CDR3aa: CANSQGLAAYLRDIQYF

j_gene: TRBJ2-7
d_gene: -
len: 14
v_gene: TRBV5-1
CDR3aa: CASSLMGDSYEQYF

j_gene: TRBJ2-7
d_gene: -
len: 15
v_gene: TRBV5-6
CDR3aa: CASSFGGQGNNEQYF

j_gene: TRBJ1-2
d_gene: -
len: 12
v_gene: TRBV12-3/TRBV12-4
CDR3aa: CASSLAGYGYTF

j_gene: TRBJ1-5
d_gene: -
len: 14
v_gene: TRBV7-8
CDR3aa: CASSAARSNQPQHF

j_gene: TRBJ1-1
d_gene: TRBD1
len: 15
v_gene: TRBV10-3
CDR3aa: CAISGTQGPNTEAFF

j_gene: TRBJ2-7
d_gene: -
len: 14
v_gene: TRBV2
CDR3aa: CASSVEGSSYEQYF

j_gene: TRBJ2-1
d_gene: TRBD2
len: 15
v_gene: TRBV5-4
CDR3aa: CASSWTSGSHNEQFF

j_gene: TRBJ1-2
d_gene: -
len: 15
v_gene: TRBV13
CDR3aa: CASSLATVANYGYTF